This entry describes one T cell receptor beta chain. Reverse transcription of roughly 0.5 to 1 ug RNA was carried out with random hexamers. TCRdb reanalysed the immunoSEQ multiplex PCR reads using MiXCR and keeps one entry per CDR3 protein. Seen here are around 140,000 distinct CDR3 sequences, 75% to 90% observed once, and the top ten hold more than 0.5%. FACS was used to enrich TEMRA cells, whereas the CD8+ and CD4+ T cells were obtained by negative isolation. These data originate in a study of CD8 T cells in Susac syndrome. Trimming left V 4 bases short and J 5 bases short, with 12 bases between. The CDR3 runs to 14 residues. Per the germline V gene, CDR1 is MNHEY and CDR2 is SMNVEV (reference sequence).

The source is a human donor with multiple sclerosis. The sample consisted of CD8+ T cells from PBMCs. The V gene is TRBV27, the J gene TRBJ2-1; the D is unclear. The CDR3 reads CASSSFEADNEQFF. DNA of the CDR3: TGTGCCAGCAGTTCATTTGAAGCAGACAATGAGCAGTTCTTC.